This T cell receptor (beta chain) was sequenced during a study of CD8 T cells in Susac syndrome. Sequencing of TCR beta was performed on blood CD8+ T cells and on blood CD4+ T cells. Patients with Susac syndrome showed fulfilment of recently defined diagnostic criteria for definite or probable disease. RNA in amounts of roughly 0.5 to 1 ug was reverse transcribed with random hexamers. TCRdb re-derived calls from the immunoSEQ multiplex PCR reads in MiXCR, one entry per CDR3 protein. The table includes about 76,000 distinct CDR3 sequences, 80% to 95% detected once. Comments on this clonotype: The antigen is undetermined.

Broader study findings: Across the total CD8+ repertoires, over 15 Susac-specific public clones were found. The CD8+ TEMRA repertoires yielded roughly 5 such clones. CD8+ clonal expansion in Susac peaked in TEMRA cells and active patients.

The sequence was collected from a human donor with Susac syndrome. Sequenced sample: CD8+ T cells from PBMCs.

Here the CDR3 DNA reads TGTGCCAGCAGTTACCTGCGGACAGGGGTGATGAACACTGAAGCTTTCTTT. This sequence encodes CASSYLRTGVMNTEAFF. The chain employs TRBV6-2 or TRBV6-3 and TRBJ1-1; the match to TRBD1 covers 9 bases. Germline trimming cut 2 bases from V and 0 bases from J; bases unmatched to any gene: 7. The V gene's germline CDR1 is MNHEY and CDR2 SVGEGT. The CDR3 sequence is 17 residues long.